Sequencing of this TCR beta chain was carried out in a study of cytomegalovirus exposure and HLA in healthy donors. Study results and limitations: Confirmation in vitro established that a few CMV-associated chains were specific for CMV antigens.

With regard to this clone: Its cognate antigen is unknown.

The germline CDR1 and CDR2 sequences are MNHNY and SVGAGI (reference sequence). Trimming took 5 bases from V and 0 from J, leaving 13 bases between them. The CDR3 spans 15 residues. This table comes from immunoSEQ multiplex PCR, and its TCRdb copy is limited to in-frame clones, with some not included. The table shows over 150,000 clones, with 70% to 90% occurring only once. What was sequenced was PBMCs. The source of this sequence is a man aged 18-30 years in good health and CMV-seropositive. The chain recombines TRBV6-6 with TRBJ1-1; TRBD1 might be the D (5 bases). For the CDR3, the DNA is TGTGCCAGCAGTCAGGACATCTCCTTGAACACTGAAGCTTTCTTT. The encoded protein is CASSQDISLNTEAFF.